The 6 T cell receptor beta chains below all came from one sample that was sequenced in a study of blood T cell repertoires in COVID-19. This table comes from immunoSEQ multiplex PCR, and its TCRdb copy is limited to in-frame clones, with some not included. The profile shows fewer than 250,000 clones, about 88% of them singletons. Sequencing used peripheral blood. These receptors were obtained from a man between 65 and 79 years old with acute or convalescent COVID-19.

The chain is built from TRBV27 and TRBJ2-1; tentative D call: TRBD1 (5 bases). Germline assignment: CDR1 MNHEY and CDR2 SMNVEV (reference sequence). This CDR3 comprises 13 residues. Between the trimmed V and J ends, which lost 7 bases and 6 bases, there was a span of 13 bases. The CDR3 spells CASIPPQGNEQFF. The CDR3, as DNA: TGTGCCAGCATTCCCCCCCAGGGCAATGAGCAGTTCTTC.

The genes are TRBV2 and TRBJ1-4; D unclear. Trimming left V 4 bases short and J 5 bases short, with 8 bases between. The CDR3 is 13 residues long. CDR1 SNHLY and CDR2 FYNNEI come from the germline V gene. The CDR3 region is CASSAGNNEKLFF. Written as DNA, the CDR3 is TGTGCCAGCAGTGCCGGGAACAATGAAAAACTGTTTTTT.

This clone was seen just once. The chain has TRBV28 and TRBJ1-1, with 8 bases identical to TRBD1. Germline CDR1 is MDHEN and CDR2 is SYDVKM. The CDR3 spans 15 residues. Trimming removed 4 bases from V and 4 bases from J; junction bases left unmatched: 8. In nucleotides, the CDR3 is TGTGCCAGCAGTTCCCAGGGGGCAGGGGGCACTGAAGCTTTCTTT. Protein: CASSSQGAGGTEAFF.

The V and J genes are TRBV7-9 and TRBJ1-1; D unresolved. V lost 5 bases and J lost 2, with 12 bases in between. Germline V CDR1 and CDR2: SEHNR, FQNEAQ (reference sequence). CDR3 length: 14 residues. For the CDR3, the DNA is TGTGCCAGCAGCCCGCTCTTCCTAAACACTGAAGCTTTCTTT. This encodes CASSPLFLNTEAFF.

V gene TRBV5-1 combines with J gene TRBJ2-3; D is possibly TRBD2 (5 bases). Germline CDR1 SGHRS, CDR2 YFSETQ. The CDR3 contains 16 residues. Trimming removed 0 bases at V and 3 bases at J, with 14 bases between. In nucleotides, the CDR3 is TGCGCCAGCAGCTTGGACGGGGTGAGGGAAACAGATACGCAGTATTTT. This sequence encodes CASSLDGVRETDTQYF.

The chain combines TRBV7-3 with TRBJ2-2; D is unresolved. The CDR3 runs 14 residues. Germline assignment: CDR1 SGHTA and CDR2 FQGTGA. Trimming removed 3 bases from V and 1 base from J, with 6 bases in between. The CDR3 region is CASSLARNTGELFF. As DNA, the CDR3 is TGTGCCAGCAGCTTGGCACGGAACACCGGGGAGCTGTTTTTT.